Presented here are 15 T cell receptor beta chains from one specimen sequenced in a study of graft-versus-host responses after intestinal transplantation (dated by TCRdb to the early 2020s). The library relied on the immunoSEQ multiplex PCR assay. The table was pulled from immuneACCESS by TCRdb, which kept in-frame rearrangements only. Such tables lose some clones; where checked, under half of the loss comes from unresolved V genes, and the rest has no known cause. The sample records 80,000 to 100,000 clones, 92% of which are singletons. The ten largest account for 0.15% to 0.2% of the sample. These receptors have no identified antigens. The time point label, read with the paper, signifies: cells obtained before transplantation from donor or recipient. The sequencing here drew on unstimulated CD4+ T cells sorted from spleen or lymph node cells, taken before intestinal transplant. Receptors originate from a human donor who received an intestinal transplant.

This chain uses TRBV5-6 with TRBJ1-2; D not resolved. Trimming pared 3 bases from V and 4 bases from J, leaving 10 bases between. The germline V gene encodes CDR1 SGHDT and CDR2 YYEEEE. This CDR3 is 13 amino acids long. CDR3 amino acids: CASSSEDFYGYTF. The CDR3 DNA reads TGTGCCAGCAGCTCTGAGGACTTCTATGGCTACACCTTC.

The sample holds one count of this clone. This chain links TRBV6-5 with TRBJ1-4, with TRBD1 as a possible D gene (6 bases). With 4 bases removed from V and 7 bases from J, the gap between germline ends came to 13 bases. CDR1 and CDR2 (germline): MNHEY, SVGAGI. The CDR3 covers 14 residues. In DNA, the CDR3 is TGTGCCAGCAGTTTCTCAGTCAGGGGTGAAAAACTGTTTTTT. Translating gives CASSFSVRGEKLFF.

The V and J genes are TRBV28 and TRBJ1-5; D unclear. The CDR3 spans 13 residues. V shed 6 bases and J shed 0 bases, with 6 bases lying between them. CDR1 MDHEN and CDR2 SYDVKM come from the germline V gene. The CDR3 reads CASRSYSNQPQHF. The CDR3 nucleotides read TGTGCCAGCAGATCTTATAGCAATCAGCCCCAGCATTTT.

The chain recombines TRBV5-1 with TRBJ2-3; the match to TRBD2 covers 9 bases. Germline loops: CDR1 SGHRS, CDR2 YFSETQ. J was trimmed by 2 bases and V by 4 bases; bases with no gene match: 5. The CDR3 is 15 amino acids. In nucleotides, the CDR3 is TGCGCCAGCAGCCCATTAGCGGGGGACACAGATACGCAGTATTTT. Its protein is CASSPLAGDTDTQYF.

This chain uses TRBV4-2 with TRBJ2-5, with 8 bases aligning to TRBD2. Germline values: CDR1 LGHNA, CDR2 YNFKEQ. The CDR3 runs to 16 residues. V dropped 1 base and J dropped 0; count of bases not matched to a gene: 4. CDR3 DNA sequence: TGTGCCAGCAGCCAAGGTGGCGGGGGGAACCAAGAGACCCAGTACTTC. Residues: CASSQGGGGNQETQYF.

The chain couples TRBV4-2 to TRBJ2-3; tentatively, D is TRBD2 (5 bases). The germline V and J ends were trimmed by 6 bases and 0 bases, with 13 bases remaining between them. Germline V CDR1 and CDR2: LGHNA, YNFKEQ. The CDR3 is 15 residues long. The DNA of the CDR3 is TGTGCCAGCAGTCAAAGAGCGGTTAGCACAGATACGCAGTATTTT. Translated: CASSQRAVSTDTQYF.

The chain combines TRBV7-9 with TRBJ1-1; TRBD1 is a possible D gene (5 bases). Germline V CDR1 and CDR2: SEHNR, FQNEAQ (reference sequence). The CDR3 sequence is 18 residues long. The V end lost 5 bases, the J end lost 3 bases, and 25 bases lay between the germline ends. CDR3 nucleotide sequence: TGTGCCAGCAGCAAAGAGGCCAGCGGGGGAATTTTTTACACTGAAGCTTTCTTT. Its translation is CASSKEASGGIFYTEAFF.

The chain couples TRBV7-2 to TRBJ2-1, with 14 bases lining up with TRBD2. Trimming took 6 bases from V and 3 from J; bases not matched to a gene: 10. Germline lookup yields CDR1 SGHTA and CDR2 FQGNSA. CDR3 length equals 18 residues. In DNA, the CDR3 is TGTGCCAGCAGGAGGGGACTAGCGGGGGAGATGGTCTACAATGAGCAGTTCTTC. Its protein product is CASRRGLAGEMVYNEQFF. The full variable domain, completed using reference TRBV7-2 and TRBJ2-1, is GAGVSQSPSNKVTEKGKDVELRCDPISGHTALYWYRQSLGQGLEFLIYFQGNSAPDKSGLPSDRFSAERTGGSVSTLTIQRTQQEDSAVYLCASRRGLAGEMVYNEQFFGPGTRLTVL.

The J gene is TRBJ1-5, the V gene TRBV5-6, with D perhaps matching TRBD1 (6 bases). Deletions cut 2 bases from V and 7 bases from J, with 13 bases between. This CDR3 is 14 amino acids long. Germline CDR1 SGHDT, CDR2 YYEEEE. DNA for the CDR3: TGTGCCAGCAGCTTTGCAGGGGAGTACCAGCCCCAGCATTTT. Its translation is CASSFAGEYQPQHF.

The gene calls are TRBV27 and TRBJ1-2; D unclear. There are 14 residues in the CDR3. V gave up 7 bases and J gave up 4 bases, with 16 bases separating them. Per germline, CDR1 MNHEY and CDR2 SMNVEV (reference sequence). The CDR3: CASKIRTGFYGYTF. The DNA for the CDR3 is TGTGCCAGCAAAATTCGTACGGGGTTCTATGGCTACACCTTC.

CDR3 coding DNA: TGTGCCAGCAGTCCGGGGGGTCTCCTGACCGGGGAGCTGTTTTTT. It specifies CASSPGGLLTGELFF. The chain employs TRBV6-5 and TRBJ2-2, with 7 bases fitting TRBD2. Trimming cost V 5 bases and J 5 bases; bases outside gene matches: 8. The CDR3 runs to 15 residues. Germline-derived CDR1 and CDR2 are MNHEY and SVGAGI.

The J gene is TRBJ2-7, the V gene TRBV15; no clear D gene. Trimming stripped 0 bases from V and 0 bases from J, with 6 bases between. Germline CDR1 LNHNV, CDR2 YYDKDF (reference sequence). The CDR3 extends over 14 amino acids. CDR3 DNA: TGTGCCACCAGCAGAGATCAGTTCTCCTACGAGCAGTACTTC. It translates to CATSRDQFSYEQYF.

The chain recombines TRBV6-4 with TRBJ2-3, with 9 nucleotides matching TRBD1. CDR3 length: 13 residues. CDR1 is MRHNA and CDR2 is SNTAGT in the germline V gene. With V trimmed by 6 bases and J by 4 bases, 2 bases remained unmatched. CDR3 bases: TGTGCCAGCAGGGACAGGGGATCAGATACGCAGTATTTT. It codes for CASRDRGSDTQYF.

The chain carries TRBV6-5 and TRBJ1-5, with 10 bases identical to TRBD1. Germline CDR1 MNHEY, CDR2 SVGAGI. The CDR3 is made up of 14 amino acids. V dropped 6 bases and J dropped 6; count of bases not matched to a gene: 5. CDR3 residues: CASRPDRGPQPQHF. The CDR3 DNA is TGTGCCAGCAGACCCGACAGGGGGCCTCAGCCCCAGCATTTT.

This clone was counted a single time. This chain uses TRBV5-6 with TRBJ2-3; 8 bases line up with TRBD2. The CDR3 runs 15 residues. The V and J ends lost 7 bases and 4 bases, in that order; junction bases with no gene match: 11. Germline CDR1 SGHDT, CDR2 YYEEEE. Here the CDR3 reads CASGSRGGPADTQYF. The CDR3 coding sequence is TGTGCCAGCGGATCCCGGGGGGGGCCCGCAGATACGCAGTATTTT.